This entry lists 31 T cell receptor beta chains sequenced from one sample in a study of T cells after somatic rescue of genetic block. Some clones are missing from TCRdb's copy, which holds only in-frame ones; the method was immunoSEQ multiplex PCR. The sample contains some 67,000 clones, 90% to 95% of which appear only once. Specimen: peripheral blood mononuclear cells (PBMCs). The receptors come from a man aged 40-49 years.

The gene calls are TRBV19 and TRBJ2-7, with 8 bases matching TRBD1. The length of the CDR3 is 14 residues. Germline trimming cut 6 bases from V and 7 bases from J; bases unmatched to any gene: 11. Germline loops: CDR1 LNHDA, CDR2 SQIVND (reference sequence). The CDR3 reads CASRMTGESGEQYF. CDR3 sequence (DNA): TGTGCCAGTAGGATGACAGGGGAATCGGGGGAGCAGTACTTC. Using reference TRBV19 and TRBJ2-7 for the parts outside the CDR3, the full variable domain is DGGITQSPKYLFRKEGQNVTLSCEQNLNHDAMYWYRQDPGQGLRLIYYSQIVNDFQKGDIAEGYSVSREKKESFPLTVTSAQKNPTAFYLCASRMTGESGEQYFGPGTRLTVT.

This clone was observed a single time. This chain joins TRBV19 and TRBJ2-7, with D tentatively TRBD1 (6 bases). Germline V gene lookup returns CDR1 LNHDA and CDR2 SQIVND (reference sequence). This CDR3 is built from 15 residues. Trimming took off 6 bases at V and 0 bases at J, with 15 bases between the two ends. CDR3 bases: TGTGCCAGTAGCCTACAGGGCTTGAGCTCCTACGAGCAGTACTTC. Protein: CASSLQGLSSYEQYF.

The chain employs TRBV5-1 and TRBJ1-1; a possible D gene is TRBD1 (6 bases). Germline V gene lookup returns CDR1 SGHRS and CDR2 YFSETQ. CDR3 size: 12 residues. The V and J ends lost 3 bases and 8 bases respectively, with 11 bases between them. The CDR3 loop reads CASSYVGQEAFF. CDR3 DNA sequence: TGCGCCAGCAGCTATGTTGGACAGGAAGCTTTCTTT.

This chain joins TRBV5-1 and TRBJ1-4; possible D gene TRBD1, 5 bases. CDR1 SGHRS and CDR2 YFSETQ come from the germline V gene. CDR3 length equals 15 residues. The V gene lost 2 bases and the J gene lost 6 bases, with 14 bases spanning the gap. CDR3 sequence: CASSFTGGLDEKLFF. CDR3 nucleotide sequence: TGCGCCAGCAGCTTCACAGGAGGTCTTGATGAAAAACTGTTTTTT.

The chain has TRBV27 and TRBJ1-1, with D tentatively TRBD1 (5 bases). The CDR3 has 14 amino acids. V lost 2 bases, J lost 5 bases, and 12 bases lay in between. The germline gives CDR1 MNHEY, CDR2 SMNVEV (reference sequence). The DNA of the CDR3 is TGTGCCAGCAGTTTACGTGGGGGAGGGACTGAAGCTTTCTTT. Its translation is CASSLRGGGTEAFF.

This clone was picked up one time. The J gene is TRBJ2-7, the V gene TRBV7-9; D may be TRBD1 or TRBD2 (5 bases each). The germline gives CDR1 SEHNR, CDR2 FQNEAQ (reference sequence). The length of the CDR3 is 17 residues. V was cut by 4 bases and J by 2 bases, with 21 bases left in between. This CDR3 is CASSSTFSGTKPYEQYF. DNA of the CDR3: TGTGCCAGCAGCTCCACCTTTTCTGGGACCAAACCCTACGAGCAGTACTTC.

V is TRBV12-5 and J is TRBJ2-2; D call uncertain. Trimming pared 0 bases from V and 4 bases from J, leaving 12 bases between. The CDR3 covers 16 residues. Germline CDR1 is LGHNT and CDR2 is FRNRAP. The CDR3 DNA sequence: TGTGCTAGTGGTTTGGTACCTGGGCAGATCACCGGGGAGCTGTTTTTT. Translated, it gives CASGLVPGQITGELFF. Full variable domain (remainder filled in from reference TRBV12-5 and TRBJ2-2): DARVTQTPRHKVTEMGQEVTMRCQPILGHNTVFWYRQTMMQGLELLAYFRNRAPLDDSGMPKDRFSAEMPDATLATLKIQPSEPRDSAVYFCASGLVPGQITGELFFGEGSRLTVL.

CDR3 DNA: TGTGCCAGCAGTTTTGGGGGGGGCGTCTACTACGAGCAGTACTTC. Translation: CASSFGGGVYYEQYF. The chain employs TRBV27 and TRBJ2-7; D might be TRBD2 (7 bases). CDR1 and CDR2 (germline): MNHEY, SMNVEV (reference sequence). V dropped 3 bases and J dropped 3 bases, with 15 bases sitting between them. The CDR3 totals 15 residues.

This chain joins TRBV11-3 and TRBJ2-1; a possible D gene is TRBD2 (5 bases). Trimming left V 0 bases short and J 8 bases short, with 11 bases between. This CDR3 contains 14 residues. Germline CDR1 SGHNT, CDR2 YENEEA. DNA of the CDR3: TGTGCCAGCAGCTTAGATAATCCCGGGGATGAGCAGTTCTTC. Its translation: CASSLDNPGDEQFF.

The V call is TRBV6-6, the J call TRBJ2-7; D gene uncertain. The V gene lost 6 bases and the J gene lost 4 bases, with 10 bases spanning the gap. From germline, CDR1 is MNHNY and CDR2 SVGAGI (reference sequence). CDR3 length equals 12 residues. The CDR3 bases are TGTGCCAGCAGCTCGGTGAGGTACGAGCAGTACTTC. Protein: CASSSVRYEQYF.

The rearrangement uses TRBV11-2 and TRBJ1-5; D unclear. The CDR3 consists of 14 residues. Trimming shortened V by 5 bases and J by 2 bases, and 10 bases separated the two germline ends. The V gene's germline CDR1 is SGHAT and CDR2 FQNNGV. CDR3 sequence: CASSPQGRNQPQHF. CDR3 in DNA: TGTGCCAGCAGCCCCCAAGGTCGCAATCAGCCCCAGCATTTT.

This chain connects TRBV29-1 to TRBJ2-2; TRBD2 might be the D (5 bases). The CDR3 is 15 amino acids. The germline CDR1 and CDR2 sequences are SQVTM and ANQGSEA. The CDR3 nucleotides read TGCAGTGCCATAGTTGGGAGTTGGTACACCGGGGAGCTGTTTTTT. Residues: CSAIVGSWYTGELFF.

This chain connects TRBV30 to TRBJ2-5; TRBD2 matches 9 bases. Germline CDR1 is GTSNPN and CDR2 is SVGIG (reference sequence). The CDR3 length is 13 residues. The V gene end was trimmed by 5 bases and the J gene end by 3 bases; junction bases not matched to a gene: 4. In DNA form, the CDR3 reads TGTGCCTGGGTAGCGGGGGATAAAGAGACCCAGTACTTC. Its translation is CAWVAGDKETQYF.

This chain joins TRBV7-9 and TRBJ2-3, with D tentatively TRBD1 (5 bases). Germline CDR1 reads SEHNR; CDR2 reads FQNEAQ (reference sequence). The CDR3 loop spans 12 amino acids. V was cut by 5 bases and J by 4 bases, with 7 bases left in between. The CDR3 coding sequence is TGTGCCAGCAGCCACAGGTCAGATACGCAGTATTTT. Translated: CASSHRSDTQYF.

The genes are TRBV10-1 and TRBJ2-1; 12 bases match TRBD1. Germline CDR1 and CDR2: WNHNN and SYGVQD (reference sequence). Trimming took 3 bases from V and 6 from J; bases not matched to a gene: 6. The CDR3 is 16 residues long. CDR3 residues: CASSDGGTGGGNEQFF. CDR3 DNA sequence: TGCGCCAGCAGTGACGGGGGGACAGGGGGCGGCAATGAGCAGTTCTTC.

In DNA form, the CDR3 reads TGTGCCAGCAGCTTTAGAGGGGGACTCGCCAAAAACATTCAGTACTTC. Translation gives CASSFRGGLAKNIQYF. The J gene is TRBJ2-4, the V gene TRBV7-8; D assignment may be TRBD1 or TRBD2 (6 bases each). This CDR3 has 16 residues. Germline V gene sequence: CDR1 SGHVS, CDR2 FQNEAQ. V shed 3 bases and J shed 1 base, with 13 bases lying between them.

This clone was detected once. This CDR3 reads CASSFLPGVNTGELFF. CDR3 coding DNA: TGTGCCAGCAGTTTTCTTCCCGGGGTCAACACCGGGGAGCTGTTTTTT. V and J are TRBV28 and TRBJ2-2; D is perhaps TRBD2 (5 bases). V shed 3 bases and J shed 2 bases, with 13 bases lying between them. The CDR3 runs 16 residues. Germline loops: CDR1 MDHEN, CDR2 SYDVKM.

The V call is TRBV19, the J call TRBJ2-6; possibly TRBD1 or TRBD2 for D (5 bases each). Germline CDR1 LNHDA, CDR2 SQIVND (reference sequence). Deletions cut 4 bases from V and 4 bases from J, with 11 bases between. The CDR3 covers 15 residues. In nucleotides, the CDR3 is TGTGCCAGTAGTACCCAGGGAGACGGGGCCAACGTCCTGACTTTC. Translation: CASSTQGDGANVLTF. Based on the CDR3 plus reference TRBV19 and TRBJ2-6, the full variable domain is DGGITQSPKYLFRKEGQNVTLSCEQNLNHDAMYWYRQDPGQGLRLIYYSQIVNDFQKGDIAEGYSVSREKKESFPLTVTSAQKNPTAFYLCASSTQGDGANVLTFGAGSRLTVL.

This chain connects TRBV2 to TRBJ2-5, with TRBD2 matching over 14 bases. Losses at the gene ends were 0 bases for V and 5 bases for J; bases not matched to a gene: 14. From germline, CDR1 is SNHLY and CDR2 FYNNEI. The CDR3 runs 20 residues. CDR3 loop: CASSEALGGLAGVGPETQYF. The CDR3 region has the DNA TGTGCCAGCAGTGAAGCGCTTGGGGGACTAGCGGGGGTCGGCCCCGAGACCCAGTACTTC.

The gene calls are TRBV13 and TRBJ2-7; a possible D gene is TRBD1 (5 bases). V gave up 1 base and J gave up 0 bases, with 10 bases separating them. The V gene's germline CDR1 is PRHDT and CDR2 FYEKMQ (reference sequence). The CDR3 length is 15 residues. The CDR3 region is CASSLAPGISYEQYF. The CDR3 DNA is TGTGCCAGCAGCTTAGCGCCAGGGATCTCCTACGAGCAGTACTTC.

The rearrangement joins TRBV4-1 to TRBJ2-7; tentatively, D is TRBD2 (6 bases). Germline loops: CDR1 MGHRA, CDR2 YSYEKL. The V end lost 2 bases, the J end lost 7 bases, and 9 bases lay between the germline ends. The CDR3 runs to 12 residues. The CDR3 loop is CASSQHAGEQYF. The CDR3 coding sequence is TGCGCCAGCAGCCAACACGCGGGGGAGCAGTACTTC.

The chain recombines TRBV4-1 with TRBJ2-3; 10 bases map to TRBD2. Trimming took 0 bases from V and 1 from J; bases not matched to a gene: 1. The germline V gene has CDR1 MGHRA and CDR2 YSYEKL. The CDR3 has 16 residues. Here the CDR3 reads CASSQDGLAGTDTQYF. DNA for the CDR3: TGCGCCAGCAGCCAAGACGGACTAGCGGGCACAGATACGCAGTATTTT.

This clone was detected once. This sequence joins TRBV7-8 and TRBJ2-7; 10 bases match TRBD2. Trimming removed 5 bases from V and 3 bases from J; junction bases left unmatched: 4. The CDR3 is 14 residues long. The germline V gene encodes CDR1 SGHVS and CDR2 FQNEAQ. CDR3 in amino acids: CASSLTSGIYEQYF. The CDR3 DNA reads TGTGCCAGCAGCCTCACTAGCGGGATCTACGAGCAGTACTTC.

The chain is built from TRBV13 and TRBJ1-2; maybe TRBD1 (5 bases). The CDR3 spans 16 residues. The V gene lost 2 bases and the J gene lost 0 bases, with 13 bases spanning the gap. Germline V gene data show CDR1 as PRHDT and CDR2 as FYEKMQ (reference sequence). The CDR3 reads CASSLKPTDTNYGYTF. The CDR3 coding sequence is TGTGCCAGCAGCTTAAAACCGACGGACACTAACTATGGCTACACCTTC.

The rearrangement joins TRBV18 to TRBJ2-7, with D perhaps matching TRBD1 (5 bases). The CDR3 totals 14 residues. Trimming left V 4 bases short and J 3 bases short, with 13 bases between. Per the germline V gene, CDR1 is KGHSH and CDR2 is LQKENI. CDR3 sequence: CASSRADTHYEQYF. CDR3 in DNA: TGTGCCAGCTCACGGGCGGACACACACTACGAGCAGTACTTC.

This chain uses TRBV6-5 with TRBJ2-1, with D possibly matching TRBD1 (6 bases). There are 15 residues in the CDR3. Deletions cut 4 bases from V and 10 bases from J, with 20 bases between. Germline CDR1 and CDR2: MNHEY and SVGAGI. CDR3 in amino acids: CASSSRGQPDREQFF. In DNA form, the CDR3 reads TGTGCCAGCAGTTCCAGAGGACAGCCCGACAGGGAGCAGTTCTTC.

This clone was observed a single time. This chain links TRBV19 with TRBJ2-7; 7 bases fit TRBD1. Germline CDR1 LNHDA, CDR2 SQIVND (reference sequence). This CDR3 region has 14 residues. Trimming at V came to 5 bases and at J to 4 bases, leaving 8 bases not matched to a gene. The CDR3 reads CASSSTGNSYEQYF. The CDR3 DNA reads as TGTGCCAGTAGTTCGACAGGGAATTCTTACGAGCAGTACTTC. The complete variable domain, with remaining parts taken from reference TRBV19 and TRBJ2-7, reads DGGITQSPKYLFRKEGQNVTLSCEQNLNHDAMYWYRQDPGQGLRLIYYSQIVNDFQKGDIAEGYSVSREKKESFPLTVTSAQKNPTAFYLCASSSTGNSYEQYFGPGTRLTVT.

This chain joins TRBV7-9 and TRBJ1-5; D gene uncertain. CDR1 and CDR2 (germline): SEHNR, FQNEAQ (reference sequence). The V end was cut by 6 bases, the J end by 1 base, with 10 bases between. This CDR3 has 14 amino acids. In DNA, the CDR3 is TGTGCCAGCAGACTGGCGGGGAGCAATCAGCCCCAGCATTTT. Encoded protein: CASRLAGSNQPQHF.

The chain recombines TRBV2 with TRBJ1-1; 9 bases are a match to TRBD1. The CDR3 extends over 15 amino acids. J gave up 3 bases and V 6 bases, and 8 bases lay outside the gene matches. Germline CDR1 reads SNHLY; CDR2 reads FYNNEI. CDR3 sequence: CASSRSRTGDTEAFF. For the CDR3, the DNA is TGTGCCAGCAGCCGATCCCGGACAGGGGACACTGAAGCTTTCTTT. Using reference TRBV2 and TRBJ1-1 for the parts outside the CDR3, the full variable domain is EPEVTQTPSHQVTQMGQEVILRCVPISNHLYFYWYRQILGQKVEFLVSFYNNEISEKSEIFDDQFSVERPDGSNFTLKIRSTKLEDSAMYFCASSRSRTGDTEAFFGQGTRLTVV.

The chain joins TRBV30 to TRBJ2-7, with D maybe TRBD2 (5 bases). CDR1 GTSNPN and CDR2 SVGIG come from the germline V gene (reference sequence). V lost 4 bases, J lost 1 base, and 11 bases lay in between. The CDR3 has 13 residues. The CDR3 DNA follows: TGTGCCTGGAACCACCAGCGGTCCTACGAGCAGTACTTC. The encoded protein is CAWNHQRSYEQYF.

The V call is TRBV7-9, the J call TRBJ2-5; no clear D gene. The CDR3 sequence is 13 residues long. Trimming removed 7 bases at V and 4 bases at J, with 13 bases between. The germline CDR1 and CDR2 sequences are SEHNR and FQNEAQ (reference sequence). This chain's CDR3 is CASTSGPRETQYF. The DNA of the CDR3 is TGTGCCAGCACCTCAGGACCGCGAGAGACCCAGTACTTC.